The next 6 T cell receptor beta chains were all read from a single sample in a study of blood T cell repertoires in COVID-19. The data were produced by immunoSEQ multiplex PCR, yet TCRdb's version contains in-frame clones alone and is incomplete. The sample carries about 300,000 clones, approximately 90% recorded once. Sequencing was carried out using PBMCs or T cells enriched from blood (not recorded which). These receptors came from a man aged 30 to 45 who had recovered from COVID-19.

This sequence joins TRBV11-3 and TRBJ1-3; D is uncertain. The germline V and J ends were trimmed by 5 bases and 0 bases, with 14 bases remaining between them. Germline values: CDR1 SGHNT, CDR2 YENEEA. The CDR3 sequence is 16 residues long. CDR3 residues: CASSVPGSPSGNTIYF. CDR3 bases: TGTGCCAGCAGCGTCCCTGGCAGTCCCTCTGGAAACACCATATATTTT.

The CDR3 DNA reads TGTGCCAGCAGCTTAGCGGGCGGGGGGGCCGGAGAGACCCAGTACTTC. Translation: CASSLAGGGAGETQYF. V usage is TRBV7-8 and J usage is TRBJ2-5; 9 positions match TRBD2. From germline, CDR1 is SGHVS and CDR2 FQNEAQ. CDR3 length: 16 residues. V gave up 0 bases and J gave up 4 bases; unmatched junction bases: 6.

The chain joins TRBV30 to TRBJ1-2, with a weak D call TRBD1 (6 bases). The CDR3 loop spans 17 amino acids. V was pared by 5 bases and J by 3 bases, with 25 bases between. CDR1 GTSNPN and CDR2 SVGIG come from the germline V gene (reference sequence). The CDR3 loop reads CAWLGAGWKAGYYGYTF. The CDR3 bases are TGTGCCTGGCTGGGGGCTGGATGGAAGGCCGGATACTATGGCTACACCTTC.

V gene TRBV2 combines with J gene TRBJ1-5; D is undetermined. Trimming cost V 4 bases and J 4 bases, with 11 bases left between them. CDR1 SNHLY and CDR2 FYNNEI come from the germline V gene. This CDR3 region has 14 residues. CDR3 DNA sequence: TGTGCCAGCAGTGCGAGGGTACGGAATCAGCCCCAGCATTTT. Translating gives CASSARVRNQPQHF.

CDR3 nucleotides: TGTGCCAGCAGCTTAGGGGACAGGCTAGCCAAAAACATTCAGTACTTC. Residues: CASSLGDRLAKNIQYF. The V gene is TRBV7-6, the J gene TRBJ2-4; 8 bases agree with TRBD1. Losses at the gene ends were 1 base for V and 0 bases for J; bases not matched to a gene: 2. The CDR3 has 16 residues. Germline-derived CDR1 and CDR2 are SGHVS and FNYEAQ.

J is TRBJ1-4 and V is TRBV28; D not resolved. The V end lost 7 bases, the J end lost 7 bases, and 19 bases lay between the germline ends. Germline V lookup: CDR1 MDHEN, CDR2 SYDVKM. CDR3 size: 15 residues. The CDR3 protein is CASNPEAATGEKLFF. The CDR3 coding sequence is TGTGCCAGCAACCCCGAGGCGGCGACGGGTGAAAAACTGTTTTTT.